Following are 7 T cell receptor beta chains from one sample sequenced in a study of cytomegalovirus exposure and HLA in healthy donors. Profiled with immunoSEQ multiplex PCR; TCRdb holds only in-frame clones, not every one. The profile covers some 72,000 clones, with around 96% appearing a single time and 1.5% to 2% taken by the ten largest. The sample consisted of PBMCs. The receptors come from a man younger than 35 in good health and CMV-seropositive.

This chain links TRBV28 with TRBJ1-4, with no clear D. In germline, CDR1 is MDHEN, CDR2 SYDVKM. The CDR3 length is 15 residues. V was cut by 10 bases and J by 3 bases, with 18 bases left in between. CDR3 sequence: CATRETPGSNEKLFF. CDR3 coding DNA: TGTGCCACTCGCGAGACCCCCGGGTCTAATGAAAAACTGTTTTTT.

This clone was seen once. CDR3 DNA: TGTGCCTGGAGTGTACACAGGGGGAACGGCTACACCTTC. Residues: CAWSVHRGNGYTF. The chain combines TRBV30 with TRBJ1-2, with 8 bases that match TRBD1. The length of the CDR3 is 13 residues. With 0 bases clipped from V and 8 bases from J, the junction kept 5 bases outside the gene matches. The V gene's germline CDR1 is GTSNPN and CDR2 SVGIG (reference sequence).

J is TRBJ2-7 and V is TRBV6-5; D may be TRBD2 (6 bases). CDR3 length equals 12 residues. Looked up from germline, CDR1 is MNHEY and CDR2 is SVGAGI. Between the trimmed V and J ends, which lost 4 bases and 5 bases, there was a span of 9 bases. The CDR3 loop is CASSSGLNEQYF. Here the CDR3 DNA reads TGTGCCAGCAGTTCGGGACTCAACGAGCAGTACTTC.

The chain links TRBV5-1 to TRBJ2-1, with D maybe TRBD2 (6 bases). The CDR3 runs 13 residues. Per germline, CDR1 SGHRS and CDR2 YFSETQ. V was shortened by 10 bases and J by 5 bases, with 16 bases between the two germline ends. CDR3 in amino acids: CASSTGVNNEQFF. CDR3 sequence (DNA): TGCGCCTCGTCCACGGGAGTCAACAATGAGCAGTTCTTC. Filled out from reference TRBV5-1 and TRBJ2-1, the complete variable domain reads KAGVTQTPRYLIKTRGQQVTLSCSPISGHRSVSWYQQTPGQGLQFLFEYFSETQRNKGNFPGRFSGRQFSNSRSEMNVSTLELGDSALYLCASSTGVNNEQFFGPGTRLTVL.

The chain recombines TRBV28 with TRBJ2-1; 8 nucleotides match TRBD1. The CDR3 runs 15 residues. CDR1 MDHEN and CDR2 SYDVKM come from the germline V gene. Trimming at V came to 6 bases and at J to 4 bases, leaving 8 bases not matched to a gene. In nucleotides, the CDR3 is TGTGCCAGCAGAGCTTCAGGGGGCTTGTACAATGAGCAGTTCTTC. This codes for CASRASGGLYNEQFF. Supplemented by reference TRBV28 and TRBJ2-1, the full variable domain reads DVKVTQSSRYLVKRTGEKVFLECVQDMDHENMFWYRQDPGLGLRLIYFSYDVKMKEKGDIPEGYSVSREKKERFSLILESASTNQTSMYLCASRASGGLYNEQFFGPGTRLTVL.

V is TRBV6-1 and J is TRBJ1-4; D gene ambiguous. V was cut by 1 base and J by 5 bases, with 17 bases left in between. Germline V gives CDR1 MNHNS, CDR2 SASEGT. CDR3 length: 17 amino acids. The DNA of the CDR3 is TGTGCCAGCAGTGAAGTAGTTAGAACAGAAAGAAATGAAAAACTGTTTTTT. This encodes CASSEVVRTERNEKLFF.

The chain has TRBV18 and TRBJ2-7; D may be TRBD2 (6 bases). V was cut by 3 bases and J by 4 bases, with 19 bases left in between. The CDR3 consists of 16 residues. Per the germline V gene, CDR1 is KGHSH and CDR2 is LQKENI. This CDR3 is CASSPRGATQAYEQYF. The CDR3 DNA reads as TGTGCCAGCTCACCCCGCGGGGCCACCCAAGCTTACGAGCAGTACTTC.